These T cell receptor beta chains were read from a single sample in a study of blood T cell repertoires in COVID-19. TCRdb's table, derived via immunoSEQ multiplex PCR, lists solely in-frame clones and lacks some. The data show 370,000 or so clones, more than 70% seen once. Input material: PBMCs or T cells enriched from blood (not recorded which). These receptors were obtained from a man aged 25 to 40 who had recovered from COVID-19. Each CDR3 is given with its conserved first and last residue. Each record gives: J gene, V gene, D gene, clone size, CDR3 protein, CDR3 DNA. D genes are given only for firm matches. Size is stated for part of the rows, as once, few or many counts, or as a class when the clone is expanded.

j_gene: TRBJ1-5; v_gene: TRBV4-3; d_gene: TRBD1; abundance: -; CDR3aa: CASSQDPGTGGKPQHF; CDR3nt: TGCGCCAGCAGCCAAGACCCCGGGACAGGGGGCAAGCCCCAGCATTTT
j_gene: TRBJ1-2; v_gene: TRBV14; d_gene: TRBD1; abundance: -; CDR3aa: CASSQTETGRNGYTF; CDR3nt: TGTGCCAGCAGCCAAACTGAGACAGGGAGGAATGGCTACACCTTC
j_gene: TRBJ1-5; v_gene: TRBV10-3; d_gene: -; abundance: once; CDR3aa: CAISESMGVNQPQHF; CDR3nt: TGTGCCATCAGTGAGTCGATGGGCGTCAATCAGCCCCAGCATTTT
j_gene: TRBJ1-5; v_gene: TRBV7-2; d_gene: -; abundance: -; CDR3aa: CASSSNSFQPQHF; CDR3nt: TGTGCCAGCAGCTCCAACTCTTTTCAGCCCCAGCATTTT
j_gene: TRBJ1-1; v_gene: TRBV5-6; d_gene: -; abundance: -; CDR3aa: CASSLFMNTEAFF; CDR3nt: TGTGCCAGCAGCTTGTTTATGAACACTGAAGCTTTCTTT
j_gene: TRBJ1-3; v_gene: TRBV6-1; d_gene: TRBD1; abundance: -; CDR3aa: CASSADRGTRDGNTIYF; CDR3nt: TGTGCCAGCAGTGCGGACAGGGGGACTCGGGACGGAAACACCATATATTTT
j_gene: TRBJ1-3; v_gene: TRBV7-9; d_gene: -; abundance: -; CDR3aa: CASSLAWSDISSGNTIYF; CDR3nt: TGTGCCAGCAGCTTAGCGTGGTCAGATATCAGCTCTGGAAACACCATATATTTT
j_gene: TRBJ1-2; v_gene: TRBV27; d_gene: -; abundance: -; CDR3aa: CASSPRGRAGGNSNYGYTF; CDR3nt: TGTGCCAGCAGTCCCCGAGGGAGGGCGGGGGGAAATTCTAACTATGGCTACACCTTC
j_gene: TRBJ1-2; v_gene: TRBV6-5; d_gene: -; abundance: -; CDR3aa: CAAHPSGVYGYTF; CDR3nt: TGTGCCGCCCACCCCTCAGGGGTTTATGGCTACACCTTC
j_gene: TRBJ1-2; v_gene: TRBV5-6; d_gene: -; abundance: -; CDR3aa: CASSLVGVLANYGYTF; CDR3nt: TGTGCCAGCAGCTTGGTGGGTGTCCTAGCTAACTATGGCTACACCTTC
j_gene: TRBJ1-1; v_gene: TRBV18; d_gene: -; abundance: -; CDR3aa: CASSPIGGLGMNTEAFF; CDR3nt: TGTGCCAGCTCACCAATCGGAGGCTTGGGGATGAACACTGAAGCTTTCTTT
j_gene: TRBJ1-1; v_gene: TRBV19; d_gene: TRBD1; abundance: -; CDR3aa: CASSILFSRGRFLNTEAFF; CDR3nt: TGTGCCAGTAGTATCCTCTTTTCCAGGGGGCGTTTCCTGAACACTGAAGCTTTCTTT
j_gene: TRBJ1-2; v_gene: TRBV5-1; d_gene: -; abundance: -; CDR3aa: CASSLAPGGGTYGYTF; CDR3nt: TGCGCCAGCAGCTTGGCCCCGGGGGGGGGCACCTATGGCTACACCTTC
j_gene: TRBJ2-3; v_gene: TRBV4-1; d_gene: TRBD2; abundance: -; CDR3aa: CASSQVAGAVTDTQYF; CDR3nt: TGCGCCAGCAGCCAAGTAGCGGGGGCCGTCACAGATACGCAGTATTTT
j_gene: TRBJ1-1; v_gene: TRBV15; d_gene: -; abundance: -; CDR3aa: CATSTPERNTEAFF; CDR3nt: TGTGCCACCAGCACCCCCGAGAGGAACACTGAAGCTTTCTTT
j_gene: TRBJ2-2; v_gene: TRBV5-4; d_gene: TRBD2; abundance: -; CDR3aa: CASTGTSGAMGTGELFF; CDR3nt: TGTGCCAGCACCGGGACTAGCGGGGCCATGGGGACCGGGGAGCTGTTTTTT
j_gene: TRBJ1-2; v_gene: TRBV4-1; d_gene: TRBD1; abundance: once; CDR3aa: CASSQVGDRGYGYTF; CDR3nt: TGCGCCAGCAGCCAAGTGGGGGACAGGGGCTATGGCTACACCTTC
j_gene: TRBJ2-3; v_gene: TRBV6-5; d_gene: -; abundance: -; CDR3aa: CASRSTSLPWDTQYF; CDR3nt: TGTGCCAGCAGATCGACTTCTCTCCCGTGGGATACGCAGTATTTT
j_gene: TRBJ2-7; v_gene: TRBV7-9; d_gene: TRBD1; abundance: -; CDR3aa: CASSLAGTGNSYEQYF; CDR3nt: TGTGCCAGCAGCTTAGCGGGGACAGGGAACTCCTACGAGCAGTACTTC
j_gene: TRBJ1-2; v_gene: TRBV3-1/TRBV3-2; d_gene: -; abundance: once; CDR3aa: CASSQDYPYGYTF; CDR3nt: TGTGCCAGCAGCCAAGATTATCCTTATGGCTACACCTTC
j_gene: TRBJ1-2; v_gene: TRBV7-8; d_gene: TRBD1; abundance: -; CDR3aa: CASSERQGRYGYTF; CDR3nt: TGTGCCAGCAGCGAGCGACAGGGGAGGTATGGCTACACCTTC
j_gene: TRBJ1-1; v_gene: TRBV2; d_gene: -; abundance: -; CDR3aa: CASSEAQGSTEAFF; CDR3nt: TGTGCCAGCAGTGAAGCGCAGGGTTCCACTGAAGCTTTCTTT
j_gene: TRBJ1-2; v_gene: TRBV15; d_gene: -; abundance: -; CDR3aa: CATSRDVSGVGYTF; CDR3nt: TGTGCCACCAGCAGGGACGTATCAGGGGTTGGCTACACCTTC
j_gene: TRBJ1-1; v_gene: TRBV7-9; d_gene: TRBD1; abundance: -; CDR3aa: CASSPPWDSNTEAFF; CDR3nt: TGTGCCAGCAGCCCACCTTGGGACAGTAACACTGAAGCTTTCTTT
j_gene: TRBJ1-5; v_gene: TRBV9; d_gene: TRBD1; abundance: -; CDR3aa: CASSGGIDRGLYQPQHF; CDR3nt: TGTGCCAGCAGCGGCGGGATTGACAGGGGGCTATATCAGCCCCAGCATTTT
j_gene: TRBJ2-3; v_gene: TRBV4-3; d_gene: TRBD2; abundance: -; CDR3aa: CASSQDVIRGESTDTQYF; CDR3nt: TGCGCCAGCAGCCAAGATGTTATTCGGGGGGAATCCACAGATACGCAGTATTTT
j_gene: TRBJ1-2; v_gene: TRBV7-2; d_gene: -; abundance: -; CDR3aa: CASLSQGLYGYTF; CDR3nt: TGTGCCAGCCTCTCCCAGGGCCTCTATGGCTACACCTTC